The T cell receptor (beta chain) described here comes from a study of blood T cell repertoires in COVID-19. The wider study: Whether acute or convalescent, the COVID-19 samples came from the United States, Italy and Spain. Sources were T cells, B-cell-depleted T cells, or PBMCs; the material itself was cDNA or gDNA.

This CDR3 has 14 residues. V trimming: 0 bases; J trimming: 10 bases; junction bases outside the gene matches: 4. CDR1 and CDR2 (germline): MNHEY, SVGEGT. Source study methods: Reference gene primer amplification gave nucleated cell count estimates. Generated by immunoSEQ multiplex PCR, the TCRdb table keeps only in-frame clones and is missing some. That table is the source of V, J and clone size, and D and trimming were worked out from the DNA. This sample yields under 65,000 clones, of which approximately 80% are seen a single time; 4.5% to 7% belongs to the top ten. The chain combines TRBV6-2 or TRBV6-3 with TRBJ1-1, with 11 nucleotides matching TRBD1. The sample was peripheral blood. The clonotype originates from a woman aged 55-75 years with acute or convalescent COVID-19. CDR3 bases: TGTGCCAGCAGTTACTCATTCGGGACAGGGGGAGCTTTCTTT. It specifies CASSYSFGTGGAFF.